The rows below give T cell receptor beta chains drawn from one sample of a study of CD8+ T cells in alopecia areata. Using immunoSEQ multiplex PCR, the repertoire was profiled, and TCRdb retains in-frame clones only, with some absent. The sample includes about 69,000 clones, approximately 64% seen only once; the top ten take approximately 15%. The material sequenced was CD8+ T cells sorted from blood, taken at week 0. The receptors originated from a human donor with alopecia areata. CDR3s include the opening cysteine and the closing phenylalanine or tryptophan. Each record gives: D gene, J gene, clone size, V gene, CDR3 DNA, CDR3 protein. A D gene is named only where the DNA matches it firmly. Clone size is given for some rows only: seen once, a few or many times, or a class if the clone is expanded.

NA | TRBJ1-1 | NA | TRBV29-1 | TGCAGCGTTATGACGGTGAACACTGAAGCTTTCTTT | CSVMTVNTEAFF
NA | TRBJ2-3 | NA | TRBV4-3 | TGCGCCAGCAGCCAAGATTTAGAAGGTCTAGTGGATTCTAGCACAGATACGCAGTATTTT | CASSQDLEGLVDSSTDTQYF
NA | TRBJ2-3 | few | TRBV29-1 | TGCAGCGTTGTGGGGTTGGGGCACACAGATACGCAGTATTTT | CSVVGLGHTDTQYF
NA | TRBJ2-7 | NA | TRBV20-1 | TGCAGTGCACCCTTCTCCTACGAGCAGTACTTC | CSAPFSYEQYF
TRBD2 | TRBJ2-3 | NA | TRBV6-4 | TGTGCCAGCAGTACTAGCGGGGGCACAGATACGCAGTATTTT | CASSTSGGTDTQYF
NA | TRBJ2-2 | many | TRBV2 | TGTGCCAGCAGTTGGACGGCCACCGGGGAGCTGTTTTTT | CASSWTATGELFF
NA | TRBJ2-3 | NA | TRBV6-1 | TGTGCCAGCAGTGAATGGCTTATGGGGGGCGCGCTAGATACGCAGTATTTT | CASSEWLMGGALDTQYF
NA | TRBJ1-2 | NA | TRBV29-1 | TGCAGCGTCGCAAACCAAGGGGATGAGGGGCACTATGGCTACACCTTC | CSVANQGDEGHYGYTF
NA | TRBJ2-6 | NA | TRBV9 | TGTGCCAGCAGCGCATCAGGGACTGGGGCCAACGTCCTGACTTTC | CASSASGTGANVLTF
NA | TRBJ1-1 | few | TRBV5-1 | TGCGCCAGCAGCCCAAATCCGGGACGGAACACTGAAGCTTTCTTT | CASSPNPGRNTEAFF
NA | TRBJ2-7 | NA | TRBV4-1 | TGCGCCAGCAGCCGGATGGCGGGGATAGGTTCCTACGAGCAGTACTTC | CASSRMAGIGSYEQYF
TRBD1 | TRBJ2-3 | NA | TRBV5-1 | TGCGCCAGCAGCTTCTCCGGACAGGGCAACACAGATACGCAGTATTTT | CASSFSGQGNTDTQYF
TRBD2 | TRBJ2-3 | NA | TRBV7-2 | TGTGCCAGCAGCCGCTTGGGAGCGGGGGGCAGGACAGATACGCAGTATTTT | CASSRLGAGGRTDTQYF
NA | TRBJ1-1 | NA | TRBV27 | TGTGCCAGCAGCCGTGACGGGTGGGAGAACACTGAAGCTTTCTTT | CASSRDGWENTEAFF
TRBD1 | TRBJ2-5 | NA | TRBV4-1 | TGCGCCAGCAGCCAGTCCCCTGGGACAGTCCAAGAGACCCAGTACTTC | CASSQSPGTVQETQYF
NA | TRBJ2-3 | NA | TRBV27 | TGTGCCAGCAGCCACGACCCGCGCTGGCAGTATTTT | CASSHDPRWQYF
TRBD1 | TRBJ1-2 | NA | TRBV29-1 | TGCAGCGTTGGAGAGTGGTCGGGGACAGGGTCGCATGGCTACACCTTC | CSVGEWSGTGSHGYTF
TRBD1 | TRBJ1-2 | NA | TRBV28 | TGTGCCAGCAGTTCCCCAAGACAGGGCCCAAACTATGGCTACACCTTC | CASSSPRQGPNYGYTF
TRBD2 | TRBJ2-1 | NA | TRBV5-1 | TGCGCCAGCAGCGTGGGACTAGCGGGATTCTACAATGAGCAGTTCTTC | CASSVGLAGFYNEQFF
NA | TRBJ2-5 | NA | TRBV6-5 | TGTGAACAAGAGACCCAGTACTTC | CEQETQYF
NA | TRBJ2-5 | NA | TRBV6-5 | TGTGCCAGCAGTACGGGCCGGAGGCCCCAAGAGACCCAGTACTTC | CASSTGRRPQETQYF
NA | TRBJ2-3 | NA | TRBV30 | TGTGCCTGGAGTGAAGGAACAGATACGCAGTATTTT | CAWSEGTDTQYF
TRBD2 | TRBJ2-3 | NA | TRBV7-2 | TGTGCCAGCAGCCACCGCAAGCGGGAATTAGATACGCAGTATTTT | CASSHRKRELDTQYF
NA | TRBJ2-2 | NA | TRBV7-9 | TGTGCCAGCAGCCGGCCGACAGGGGAGCTGTTTTTT | CASSRPTGELFF
TRBD1 | TRBJ1-1 | NA | TRBV30 | TGTGCCTGGAGAGAAGACAGGGAATTCGGTGAAGCTTTCTTT | CAWREDREFGEAFF
TRBD2 | TRBJ2-7 | NA | TRBV29-1 | TGCAGCGTTGACGGGGGGGAACACGAGCAGTACTTC | CSVDGGEHEQYF
NA | TRBJ1-2 | NA | TRBV27 | TGTGCCAGCAGTTTAAAACAGGGCGGCTATGGCTACACCTTC | CASSLKQGGYGYTF
NA | TRBJ2-5 | NA | TRBV7-3 | TGTGCCAGCAGCTTAGGACAGACACAAGAGACCCAGTACTTC | CASSLGQTQETQYF
NA | TRBJ2-1 | NA | TRBV28 | TGTGCCAGCAGTTCTCTAGAGCAGTTCTTC | CASSSLEQFF
TRBD1 | TRBJ2-7 | NA | TRBV30 | TGTGCCTGGAATCCAGGGGGTTACGAGCAGTACTTC | CAWNPGGYEQYF